This is a list of T cell receptor beta chains from one sample in a study of Ad26.COV2.S vaccination and SARS-CoV-2 variants. Sequenced by immunoSEQ multiplex PCR; TCRdb stores in-frame clones only, minus some. The sample has about 350,000 clones; approximately 86% are singletons. This material consisted of peripheral blood, taken in a trial of Ad26.COV2.S vaccine versus placebo. These receptors were collected from a person between 18 and 60 years old who received the Ad26.COV2.S COVID-19 vaccine or a placebo. Each CDR3 is given with its conserved first and last residue. A D gene is named only where the DNA matches it firmly. Clone size is given for some rows only: seen once, a few or many times, or a class if the clone is expanded.

>TRBV3-1/TRBV3-2|.|.|TRBJ2-1
TGTGCCAGCAGCCAAGCGATTTATGAGCAGTTCTTC
CASSQAIYEQFF
>TRBV19|.|.|TRBJ2-2
TGTGCCAGTAGTACGAACAGGGATGGCACCGGGGAGCTGTTTTTT
CASSTNRDGTGELFF
>TRBV6-2/TRBV6-3|.|.|TRBJ2-3
TGTGCCAGCAGTCCAAGGGACAGCACAGATACGCAGTATTTT
CASSPRDSTDTQYF
>TRBV21-1|once|.|TRBJ1-2
TGTGCCAGCAGTGTCAGAGGACAGACGGGTATTGGCTATGGCTACACCTTC
CASSVRGQTGIGYGYTF
>TRBV28|once|TRBD1|TRBJ2-7
TGTGCCAGCAGTTTATTCTCACAGGGGCGATACGAGCAGTACTTC
CASSLFSQGRYEQYF
>TRBV2|.|TRBD2|TRBJ2-3
TGTGCCAGCAAACTAGCGGCCGATGGCAGTACGCAGTATTTT
CASKLAADGSTQYF
>TRBV7-2|.|TRBD1|TRBJ2-7
TGTGCCAGCAGCCAAGGCGGGACAGGGGCCTACGAGCAGTACTTC
CASSQGGTGAYEQYF
>TRBV7-2|.|TRBD2|TRBJ2-3
TGTGCCAGCAGCTTAGGGGCTAGCGGGAGTGGAGATACGCAGTATTTT
CASSLGASGSGDTQYF
>TRBV5-5|.|.|TRBJ1-4
TGTGCCAGCAGCTCCCTCGGGACCGTTAATGAAAAACTGTTTTTT
CASSSLGTVNEKLFF
>TRBV14|few|TRBD2|TRBJ2-5
TGTGCCAGCACCCTCGTTCTTAGCGGGGGGTTGCAAGAGACCCAGTACTTC
CASTLVLSGGLQETQYF
>TRBV28|.|.|TRBJ2-1
TGTGCCAGCAGTCCCCAAGGGGGAGTTAACGATGAGCAGTTCTTC
CASSPQGGVNDEQFF
>TRBV28|.|.|TRBJ1-1
TGTGCCAGCGAGGAGAGGGTGGGATTTAACACTGAAGCTTTCTTT
CASEERVGFNTEAFF
>TRBV23-1|.|.|TRBJ2-1
TGCGCCAGCAGTCTTGACCTTCAGGGAGAAAGCGCCTACAATGAGCAGTTCTTC
CASSLDLQGESAYNEQFF
>TRBV27|.|TRBD2|TRBJ2-7
TGTGCCAGCAGCTTGAGACTAGCGGCAGGCGAGCAGTACTTC
CASSLRLAAGEQYF
>TRBV13|.|.|TRBJ2-3
TGTGCCAGCAGCTTAAGGGGTGTTAGGGACACAGATACGCAGTATTTT
CASSLRGVRDTDTQYF
>TRBV4-2|.|TRBD2|TRBJ2-7
TGTGCCAGCAGCCAAGTCCCGGGACTAGCGGGAGGGCCTCTCGAGCAGTACTTC
CASSQVPGLAGGPLEQYF
>TRBV11-3|.|.|TRBJ2-1
TGTGCCAGCAGCTTAGATCGGAGTGAGCAGTTCTTC
CASSLDRSEQFF
>TRBV10-2|.|.|TRBJ1-2
TGCGCCAGCAGTTATTCTAACTATGGCTACACCTTC
CASSYSNYGYTF